This T cell receptor (beta chain) was sequenced in a study of cytomegalovirus exposure and HLA in healthy donors. About the research overall: Early released data had about 80 million unique TCRs, all coming from HLA-typed donors.

PCR amplification relied on 60 Vbeta primers (plus 13 Jbeta primers). TCRdb keeps only in-frame clones here, not all; method: immunoSEQ multiplex PCR. The sample shows 90,000 to 130,000 clones, about two thirds of them seen only once. This clone was observed once. The sequence was obtained from a man aged 30 to 39 in good health and CMV-seropositive. The sequencing sample was made of PBMCs.

The DNA for the CDR3 is TGTGCCAGCAGCCTGACAGCTAACTATGGCTACACCTTC. Translated, it gives CASSLTANYGYTF. V usage is TRBV9 and J usage is TRBJ1-2; a weak D match, TRBD1 (5 bases). V dropped 4 bases and J dropped 0 bases, with 7 bases sitting between them. The germline V gene has CDR1 SGDLS and CDR2 YYNGEE. This CDR3 comprises 13 residues.